This T cell receptor (beta chain) stems from a study of blood T cell repertoires in COVID-19. Whole-study context: Sample material is recorded as cDNA or gDNA derived from T cells, B-cell-depleted T cells, or PBMCs.

CDR1 is LGHDT and CDR2 is YNNKEL in the germline V gene (reference sequence). The CDR3 extends over 16 amino acids. V lost 4 bases to trimming and J lost 1 base, with 14 bases between them. Profiled with immunoSEQ multiplex PCR; TCRdb holds only in-frame clones, not every one. Of approximately 220,000 clones listed, roughly 86% are singletons. This receptor was identified in a woman aged 25-40 years with acute COVID-19. The material sequenced was PBMCs or T cells enriched from blood (not recorded which). The chain recombines TRBV3-1 (or the pseudogene TRBV3-2) with TRBJ2-1; D is perhaps TRBD1 (6 bases). CDR3 amino acids: CASSRDTLSSYNEQFF. The CDR3 DNA follows: TGTGCCAGCAGCCGGGACACCCTTTCGTCCTACAATGAGCAGTTCTTC.